What follows are 4 T cell receptor beta chains derived from one specimen sequenced in a study of patients and donors after allogeneic stem cell transplantation. TCRdb re-called the RT-PCR reads through MiXCR, storing one row per CDR3 protein. The table lists 110,000 or so distinct CDR3 sequences, around 33% of them singletons. The sequencing input was blood, either unsorted or a sorted T cell fraction (not recorded which). The source of these receptors is a human donor who was either an allogeneic HSCT recipient or a stem cell or donor lymphocyte infusion donor (not recorded which). It is not recorded whose cells these are; they may come from a transplant donor.

This clonotype was counted only a few times. J is TRBJ2-3 and V is TRBV7-8; 7 nucleotides match TRBD2. Per germline, CDR1 SGHVS and CDR2 FQNEAQ. This CDR3 region has 14 residues. Trimming removed 3 bases from V and 5 bases from J; junction bases left unmatched: 5. CDR3: CASSFTSEQDTQYF. CDR3 DNA sequence: TGTGCCAGCAGCTTTACTAGCGAACAAGATACGCAGTATTTT.

The V call is TRBV7-9, the J call TRBJ2-7; no reliable D call. V dropped 0 bases and J dropped 5 bases, with 2 bases sitting between them. The CDR3 sequence is 11 residues long. Per germline, CDR1 SEHNR and CDR2 FQNEAQ (reference sequence). The CDR3 bases are TGTGCCAGCAGCTTAGCGAACGAGCAGTACTTC. Translation: CASSLANEQYF.

J is TRBJ2-1 and V is TRBV9; D gene uncertain. The CDR3 is 14 residues long. Trimming shortened V by 0 bases and J by 2 bases, and 6 bases separated the two germline ends. Germline values: CDR1 SGDLS, CDR2 YYNGEE. CDR3 protein: CASSVGATYNEQFF. The CDR3 DNA sequence: TGTGCCAGCAGCGTAGGGGCCACCTACAATGAGCAGTTCTTC.

The chain employs TRBV11-3 and TRBJ1-1; D might be TRBD1 (6 bases). This CDR3 has 15 amino acids. Germline CDR1 and CDR2: SGHNT and YENEEA. With 0 bases removed from V and 5 bases from J, the gap between germline ends came to 13 bases. The CDR3 is CASSLEGSGQTEAFF. CDR3 sequence (DNA): TGTGCCAGCAGCTTAGAGGGGAGCGGACAGACTGAAGCTTTCTTT.